This T cell receptor beta chain was observed in a study of CD8+ T cells in alopecia areata. On the study more broadly: For the treated group, dosing was oral tofacitinib at 5 to 10 mg twice daily. Severity of treated patients was scored by affected scalp percentage.

The CDR3 contains 15 residues. The germline V and J ends were trimmed by 4 bases and 8 bases, with 21 bases remaining between them. CDR1 and CDR2 (germline): SGHKS, YYEKEE (reference sequence). Treatment defined: oral pan-JAK inhibitor, 5-10 mg twice daily. It was from alopecia areata patients that lesional scalp punch biopsies and peripheral blood were collected. From PBMCs, CD4+ and CD8+ T cells were sorted. Extraction of RNA preceded its reverse transcription into cDNA, which served as the sequencing template. Data came from immunoSEQ multiplex PCR; TCRdb stores just in-frame clones and leaves some out. The sample contains about 190,000 clones, 45% to 75% of which appear only once.

The chain uses TRBV5-5 and TRBJ1-2; no reliable D call. Sample: CD4+ T cells sorted from blood, taken at week 4, from a patient treated with tofacitinib. This clonotype originated in a human donor with alopecia areata. The CDR3 sequence: CASSLMGWGRGGYTF. In DNA, the CDR3 is TGTGCCAGCAGCCTCATGGGGTGGGGAAGAGGAGGCTACACCTTC.